The source of this T cell receptor (beta chain) is a study of early T cells in non-severe SARS-CoV-2 infection. About the research overall: RNA in bulk from unsorted whole blood was sequenced, and chains were unpaired.

There are 16 residues in the CDR3. Germline CDR1 and CDR2: SGHRS and YFSETQ. The trim removed 4 bases at V and 7 bases at J, leaving 10 bases unmatched. Unique molecular identifiers were added to individual cDNA molecules. TCRdb re-called the 5' RACE reads with MiXCR, one entry per CDR3 protein. The table shows around 30,000 distinct CDR3 sequences, with roughly 5.8% occurring only once. General observations from the study: VDJdb matches were skewed toward anti-spike CD8 T cell responses.

This clonotype came up many times. The target antigen is unknown. V and J are TRBV5-1 and TRBJ2-1, with 11 bases that match TRBD2. Sequencing was carried out using whole blood. This receptor was identified in an adult who was a healthcare worker with PCR-confirmed SARS-CoV-2 infection or an uninfected control (not recorded which). The CDR3 sequence is CASSQFLAGGVNEQFF. Written as DNA, the CDR3 is TGCGCCAGCAGCCAATTCTTAGCGGGAGGGGTTAATGAGCAGTTCTTC.